The present T cell receptor beta chain was sequenced within a study of OX40 agonist ivuxolimab in advanced cancers. Study details: Every 2 weeks, patients received ivuxolimab intravenously, dosed at 0.01 to 10 mg/kg.

Germline V gives CDR1 GTSNPN, CDR2 SVGIG (reference sequence). This CDR3 has 13 residues. The J segment lost 7 bases and the V segment lost 5 bases, leaving 5 bases of the junction unmatched. This clone was recorded a few times. Profiling relied on immunoSEQ multiplex PCR, and the TCRdb table lists in-frame clones only, not all of them. The sample lists around 97,000 clones; approximately 87% were seen once. The sequencing here drew on CD4+ or CD8+ T cells sorted from blood, taken in a trial of the OX40 agonist ivuxolimab. This clonotype was sampled from an adult with an advanced solid tumor such as melanoma, head and neck, liver or kidney cancer. V and J are TRBV30 and TRBJ1-6; 7 nucleotides align to TRBD1. The CDR3 DNA follows: TGTGCCTGGGACCGACAGGGAAATTCACCCCTCCACTTT. Protein sequence: CAWDRQGNSPLHF. The full variable domain, with the rest looked up from reference TRBV30 and TRBJ1-6, is SQTIHQWPATLVQPVGSPLSLECTVEGTSNPNLYWYRQAAGRGLQLLFYSVGIGQISSEVPQNLSASRPQDRQFILSSKKLLLSDSGFYLCAWDRQGNSPLHFGNGTRLTVT.